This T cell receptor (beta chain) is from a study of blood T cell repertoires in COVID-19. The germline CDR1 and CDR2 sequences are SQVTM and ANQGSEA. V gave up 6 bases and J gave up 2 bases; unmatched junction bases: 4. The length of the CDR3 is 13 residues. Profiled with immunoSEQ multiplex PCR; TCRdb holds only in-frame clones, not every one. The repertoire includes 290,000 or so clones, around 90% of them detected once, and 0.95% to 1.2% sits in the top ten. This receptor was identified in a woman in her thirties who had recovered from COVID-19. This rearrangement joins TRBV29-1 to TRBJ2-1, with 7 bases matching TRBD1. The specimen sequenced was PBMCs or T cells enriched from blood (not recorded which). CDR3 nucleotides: TGCAGCGTCGACAGGGACCCCTACAATGAGCAGTTCTTC. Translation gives CSVDRDPYNEQFF.